This entry is about one TCR beta chain. The antigen remains unidentified. CDR1 and CDR2 (germline): LNHDA, SQIVND (reference sequence). The CDR3 totals 13 residues. Trimming stripped 8 bases from V and 0 bases from J, with 10 bases between. This record belongs to a study of cytomegalovirus exposure and HLA in healthy donors. 13 Jbeta primers and 60 Vbeta primers were used for the PCR. Assay: immunoSEQ multiplex PCR; the TCRdb copy retains only in-frame clones and omits some. The sample shows roughly 120,000 clones, over 65% of them seen only once. The study's findings and limits: Productive rates of about 90% or about 30% were seen for most TCR beta V segments in an earlier analysis.

The sequence derives from a woman aged 35 to 49 in good health and CMV-seropositive. The specimen sequenced was PBMCs. V gene TRBV19 combines with J gene TRBJ1-1; possible D gene TRBD1, 6 bases. CDR3 amino acids: CASGQSLNTEAFF. The DNA for the CDR3 is TGTGCCAGTGGACAGAGCTTGAACACTGAAGCTTTCTTT.